The 3 T cell receptor beta chains below were found in one sample sequenced in a study of cytomegalovirus exposure and HLA in healthy donors. A multiplex PCR was run with 60 Vbeta primers and 13 Jbeta primers. Sequencing used immunoSEQ multiplex PCR; TCRdb keeps in-frame clones, though not all of them. The sample includes some 110,000 clones, 65% to 85% of them seen just once. Sequencing was carried out using PBMCs. The source of these receptors is a male donor in good health and CMV-seropositive.

The chain is built from TRBV19 and TRBJ1-5; D is perhaps TRBD1 (6 bases). CDR1 and CDR2 (germline): LNHDA, SQIVND (reference sequence). Trimming took 5 bases from V and 7 from J, leaving 12 bases between them. CDR3 length: 13 residues. The CDR3 nucleotides read TGTGCCAGTAGTCAGGGGCATGGGCAGCCCCAGCATTTT. The encoded protein is CASSQGHGQPQHF.

The rearrangement links TRBV18 to TRBJ2-1; 12 bases align to TRBD2. Germline V gene data show CDR1 as KGHSH and CDR2 as LQKENI. Trimming took 4 bases from V and 2 from J; bases not matched to a gene: 3. The CDR3 sequence is 16 residues long. In DNA, the CDR3 is TGTGCCAGCTCACTACGGACTAGCGGGGCCTACAATGAGCAGTTCTTC. Residues: CASSLRTSGAYNEQFF.

This clone has a handful of counts. V gene TRBV6-5 combines with J gene TRBJ2-1; 9 nucleotides line up with TRBD2. The V segment lost 5 bases and the J segment 6 bases; nucleotides outside the gene matches: 8. Germline V lookup: CDR1 MNHEY, CDR2 SVGAGI. The CDR3 spans 15 residues. CDR3 region: CASSHPAGGSNEQFF. Written as DNA, the CDR3 is TGTGCCAGCAGTCACCCTGCGGGAGGGAGCAATGAGCAGTTCTTC.